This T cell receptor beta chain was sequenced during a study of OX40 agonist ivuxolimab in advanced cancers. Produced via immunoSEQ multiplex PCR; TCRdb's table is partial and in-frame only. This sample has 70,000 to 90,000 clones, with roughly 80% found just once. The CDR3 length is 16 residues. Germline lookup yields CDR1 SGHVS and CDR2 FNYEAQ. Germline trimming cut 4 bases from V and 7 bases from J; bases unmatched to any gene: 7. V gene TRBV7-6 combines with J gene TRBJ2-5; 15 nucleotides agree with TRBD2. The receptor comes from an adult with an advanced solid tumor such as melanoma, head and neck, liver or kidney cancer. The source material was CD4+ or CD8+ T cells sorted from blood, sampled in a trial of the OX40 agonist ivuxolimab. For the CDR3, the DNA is TGTGCCAGCAGCTCAGGACTAGCGGGAGGGAGGGTGACCCAGTACTTC. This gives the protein CASSSGLAGGRVTQYF.